These T cell receptor beta chains were read from a single sample in a study of blood T cells in healthy people across ages. TCRdb redid the calling of the 5' RACE reads with MiXCR, one entry per CDR3 protein. The repertoire includes fewer than 2 million distinct CDR3 sequences, roughly two fifths of them detected once, and 23% sits in the top ten. The material sequenced was blood. These receptors were obtained from a human donor in good health. Both conserved end residues are part of each CDR3. D genes are given only for firm matches. Not every row has a clone size; where given, it reads once, few, many or a size class.

-,few,TRBJ2-5,TRBV6-2/TRBV6-3,TGTGCCAGCAGTTACTCGATTGTGCAGGGGCGCGCTAAAGAGACCCAGTACTTC,CASSYSIVQGRAKETQYF
TRBD1,-,TRBJ2-3,TRBV2,TGTGCCAGCAGCGGCCCAATCCGGGACAGGGACACAGATACGCAGTATTTT,CASSGPIRDRDTDTQYF
-,once,TRBJ2-1,TRBV2,TGTGCCAGCAGTTACTTTGAGCAGTTCTTC,CASSYFEQFF
TRBD1,-,TRBJ1-5,TRBV20-1,TGCAGTGCCCTCCAGGGGGCGCGGGGTCAGCCCCAGCATTTT,CSALQGARGQPQHF
-,-,TRBJ1-6,TRBV9,TGTGCCAGCAGCGCCCTGGCTGGCGATAATTCACCCCTCCACTTT,CASSALAGDNSPLHF
-,-,TRBJ2-5,TRBV20-1,TGCAGTGCTGGAGATCCCCAGGGGTTCCAAGAGACCCAGTACTTC,CSAGDPQGFQETQYF
TRBD2,few,TRBJ2-3,TRBV4-3,TGCGCCAGCAAACCGGGGGGGGATGGCACAGATACGCAGTATTTT,CASKPGGDGTDTQYF
-,-,TRBJ2-7,TRBV12-3/TRBV12-4,TGTGCCAGCAGTTTTGGGGCAGGGATCCACGAGCAGTACTTC,CASSFGAGIHEQYF
-,few,TRBJ2-1,TRBV24-1,TGTGCCACCAGTGATTCCCTAATAGGGCAGTTCTTC,CATSDSLIGQFF
-,once,TRBJ1-5,TRBV12-3/TRBV12-4,TGTGCCAGCAGTCTTGGGACTGCAGGGCAGCCCCAGCATTTT,CASSLGTAGQPQHF
-,-,TRBJ2-3,TRBV9,TGTGCCAGCAGCGTAGGGCCATCCAGCACAGATACGCAGTATTTT,CASSVGPSSTDTQYF
-,-,TRBJ2-4,TRBV4-1,TGCGCCAGCAGCCGGATGGTAGTAGCCAAAAACATTCAGTACTTC,CASSRMVVAKNIQYF
-,few,TRBJ1-2,TRBV7-2,TGTGCCAGCAGCCCCCTAAGGAGGGGACGAGGCTACACCTTC,CASSPLRRGRGYTF
-,few,TRBJ2-5,TRBV5-8,TGTGCCAGCAGCCAGGGGTCCCCTCGGGTTCAAGAGCAGTACTTC,CASSQGSPRVQEQYF
-,few,TRBJ1-6,TRBV7-2,TGTGCCATTTCAGGGAGTTTAGATAATTCACCCCTCCACTTT,CAISGSLDNSPLHF
-,-,TRBJ1-1,TRBV30,TGTGCCTCGGGAATAGGGCGCACTGAAGCTTTCTTT,CASGIGRTEAFF
TRBD1,-,TRBJ2-7,TRBV9,TGTGCCAGCAGCCCTAGCCTGGACAGGGAAAACGAGCAGTACTTC,CASSPSLDRENEQYF
TRBD1,-,TRBJ2-5,TRBV20-1,TGCAGTGCTAGGGACCACAGGGGCCGGGAGACCCAGTACTTC,CSARDHRGRETQYF
-,few,TRBJ2-1,TRBV6-2/TRBV6-3,TGTGCCAGCCTCGACTCCTACAATGAGCAGTTCTTC,CASLDSYNEQFF
-,-,TRBJ1-5,TRBV19,TGTGCCAGTAGGAACATCCGGGGCGTCATTCAGCCCCAGCATTTT,CASRNIRGVIQPQHF
-,-,TRBJ1-2,TRBV12-5,TGTGCTAGTGGTTTGGTACTCTGGGGCACGGAGGGCTACACCTTC,CASGLVLWGTEGYTF
-,-,TRBJ1-1,TRBV9,TGTGCCAGCGGCGTAGCTGGGGGGGGCAAGCCTGAAGCTTTCTTT,CASGVAGGGKPEAFF
-,-,TRBJ2-1,TRBV12-3/TRBV12-4,TGTGCCAGCAGTCCCCAGCTCGGTGAGCAGTTCTTC,CASSPQLGEQFF
TRBD2,few,TRBJ2-4,TRBV7-9,TGTGCCAGCAGCCGGACTAGCGAAGGGATCATCATTCAGTACTTC,CASSRTSEGIIIQYF
-,few,TRBJ2-1,TRBV2,TGTGCCAGCACTAACAATGAGCAGTTCTTC,CASTNNEQFF
-,once,TRBJ2-5,TRBV20-1,TGCAGTGCTAGAGATGGGGGTTCCCAGTACTTC,CSARDGGSQYF
-,few,TRBJ2-7,TRBV20-1,TGCAGTGCTATAGTGCACCCCTCCTACGAGCAGTACTTC,CSAIVHPSYEQYF
-,few,TRBJ2-7,TRBV7-9,TGTGCCAGCAGCTTAGTTCGGGGGTCCGACTACGAGCAGTACTTC,CASSLVRGSDYEQYF
TRBD1,few,TRBJ1-5,TRBV10-3,TGTGCCATTTCGACAGGGGGGGACCAGCCCCAGCATTTT,CAISTGGDQPQHF
TRBD1,few,TRBJ1-4,TRBV7-2,TGTGCCAGCAGCTTAACGGGACAGCGAAATGAAAAACTGTTTTTT,CASSLTGQRNEKLFF
TRBD1,few,TRBJ2-7,TRBV29-1,TGCAGCGGAGGACAGGGAGACTACGAGCAGTACTTC,CSGGQGDYEQYF
-,few,TRBJ2-5,TRBV7-9,TGTGCCAGCAGCTCCATCCTTTTAGAGACCCAGTACTTC,CASSSILLETQYF
-,few,TRBJ1-2,TRBV7-8,TGTGCCAGCAGCTTAGACCCTGACAGGACCCGCTACACCTTC,CASSLDPDRTRYTF
TRBD1,-,TRBJ2-1,TRBV11-2,TGTGCCAGCAGCCCCGACAGGGGCGAGCAGTTCTTC,CASSPDRGEQFF
-,-,TRBJ1-6,TRBV5-1,TGCGCCAGCGCGCTAACTGCGGAGTCACCCCTCCACTTT,CASALTAESPLHF
-,many,TRBJ2-5,TRBV4-3,TGCGCCAGCAGCCAGGAGACACGCGAGACCCAGTACTTC,CASSQETRETQYF
-,-,TRBJ1-2,TRBV7-8,TGTGCCAGCAGCTTAGGAGGAAGCGTTAGTGGCTACACCTTC,CASSLGGSVSGYTF
TRBD1,-,TRBJ1-3,TRBV4-1,TGCGCCAGCAGCCACCGGACAGGGACAGGAAACACCATATATTTT,CASSHRTGTGNTIYF
-,-,TRBJ2-7,TRBV7-9,TGTGCCAGCAGCTTACCCCGTTTTGGAACCTCCTACGAGCAGTACTTC,CASSLPRFGTSYEQYF
TRBD2,once,TRBJ2-7,TRBV10-3,TGTGCCACTGCCGGGGGGAGTTCCTACAATGAGCAGTACTTC,CATAGGSSYNEQYF
-,-,TRBJ1-1,TRBV29-1,TGCAGCGTTGTGACAAAGACAAACACTGAAGCTTTCTTT,CSVVTKTNTEAFF
TRBD2,many,TRBJ2-3,TRBV12-5,TGTGCTAGTGCACTCACTAGCGGGGGAGCAGATACGCAGTATTTT,CASALTSGGADTQYF
TRBD2,few,TRBJ2-2,TRBV7-3,TGTGCCAGCAGCTTAGCGGGGGGCGCCACCGGGGAGCTGTTTTTT,CASSLAGGATGELFF
TRBD1,-,TRBJ1-5,TRBV29-1,TGCAGCGTCTCGGGACAGAATCAGCCCCAGCATTTT,CSVSGQNQPQHF
-,-,TRBJ2-7,TRBV20-1,TGCAGTGCTAGAAAATTCAGGGCCTACGAGCAGTACTTC,CSARKFRAYEQYF
-,-,TRBJ1-1,TRBV15,TGTGCCACCAGCAGGCCGGGGTGGGGTTTGAACACTGAAGCTTTCTTT,CATSRPGWGLNTEAFF